These 23 T cell receptor beta chains were sequenced from one sample in a study of PD-L1 blockade in urothelial cancer. Documented time point: peripheral blood 6 weeks after treatment start. Measured with immunoSEQ multiplex PCR; TCRdb has only the in-frame clones, and not every one. The sample includes 48,000 or so clones, about 82% of them seen just once. The sequenced sample was PBMCs, obtained around atezolizumab (anti-PD-L1) treatment. The receptors come from a man in his sixties or seventies with urothelial cancer.

The chain is built from TRBV29-1 and TRBJ1-1; no clear D. This CDR3 region has 13 residues. The V gene's germline CDR1 is SQVTM and CDR2 ANQGSEA. V was cut by 6 bases and J by 1 base, with 12 bases left in between. The CDR3 coding sequence is TGCAGCGTATCACAGTCTCCGAACACTGAAGCTTTCTTT. Protein sequence: CSVSQSPNTEAFF.

This clone was observed once. V is TRBV27 and J is TRBJ1-1; D not resolved. Per germline, CDR1 MNHEY and CDR2 SMNVEV (reference sequence). The CDR3 is 14 residues long. The ends were cut back, 5 bases at V and 2 bases at J, with 12 bases in the middle. The CDR3 loop is CASSIRGQNTEAFF. CDR3 DNA sequence: TGTGCCAGCAGTATCCGAGGGCAAAACACTGAAGCTTTCTTT.

The chain employs TRBV19 and TRBJ2-7, with 10 bases fitting TRBD1. The CDR3 runs 15 residues. Germline CDR1 and CDR2: LNHDA and SQIVND (reference sequence). The junction had 7 bases not matched to a gene; V was cut back by 2 bases and J by 6 bases. This CDR3 is CASSISRDRGFEQYF. CDR3 DNA sequence: TGTGCCAGTAGTATAAGTAGGGACAGGGGTTTCGAGCAGTACTTC.

In this sample, this clone turned up a few times. This chain connects TRBV6-5 to TRBJ2-7; D remains unclear. Trimming removed 7 bases from V and 1 base from J, with 5 bases in between. The CDR3 consists of 11 residues. Germline loops: CDR1 MNHEY, CDR2 SVGAGI. The CDR3 here is CASTRSYEQYF. Written as DNA, the CDR3 is TGTGCCAGCACGAGGTCCTACGAGCAGTACTTC.

The V call is TRBV5-1, the J call TRBJ2-2; 12 bases map to TRBD1. Trimming cost V 9 bases and J 6 bases; bases outside gene matches: 9. This CDR3 contains 15 residues. The V gene's germline CDR1 is SGHRS and CDR2 YFSETQ. This CDR3 is CATSGQGARAGELFF. DNA of the CDR3: TGCGCCACCTCGGGACAGGGGGCGAGAGCCGGGGAGCTGTTTTTT.

This chain links TRBV10-3 with TRBJ1-2; TRBD1 matches 8 bases. The CDR3 runs to 14 residues. V was clipped by 7 bases and J by 2 bases; unmatched bases: 6. Germline CDR1 and CDR2: ENHRY and SYGVKD. The DNA of the CDR3 is TGTGCCATCACTGGACAGGGAGGGAACTATGGCTACACCTTC. The encoded protein is CAITGQGGNYGYTF.

The CDR3 is CATSRDRETQYF. The CDR3 bases are TGTGCCACCAGCAGAGATCGAGAGACCCAGTACTTC. V gene TRBV15 combines with J gene TRBJ2-5; D is unclear. CDR3 size: 12 residues. Germline values: CDR1 LNHNV, CDR2 YYDKDF (reference sequence). V lost 0 bases and J lost 4, with 3 bases in between.

The V and J genes are TRBV4-1 and TRBJ1-1; D ambiguous. CDR1 MGHRA and CDR2 YSYEKL come from the germline V gene. The CDR3 runs 15 residues. The V end was cut by 0 bases, the J end by 4 bases, with 12 bases between. The CDR3 is CASSQDLRGSTEAFF. Here the CDR3 DNA reads TGCGCCAGCAGCCAAGATCTCCGCGGCAGCACTGAAGCTTTCTTT.

The V call is TRBV6-1, the J call TRBJ2-5; a possible D gene is TRBD2 (5 bases). Trimming shortened V by 6 bases and J by 3 bases, and 11 bases separated the two germline ends. Per germline, CDR1 MNHNS and CDR2 SASEGT. This CDR3 has 13 residues. The CDR3 DNA sequence: TGTGCCAGCAGGACAATCGGGGAAGAGACCCAGTACTTC. This gives the protein CASRTIGEETQYF.

Turning to this clone: At one of its ends the junction is not consistent with the germline gene, which may arise from a read error. The gene calls are TRBV6-6 and TRBJ1-3; D is ambiguous. In germline, CDR1 is MNHNY, CDR2 SVGAGI (reference sequence). This CDR3 is 13 amino acids long. The CDR3: CASSYRAGDTIYF. In nucleotides, the CDR3 is TGTGCCAGCAGTTATCGCGCTGGAGACACCATATATTTT.

The genes are TRBV7-8 and TRBJ2-5, with D perhaps TRBD2 (5 bases). The CDR3 is 14 residues long. The germline V gene encodes CDR1 SGHVS and CDR2 FQNEAQ. Trimming cost V 4 bases and J 5 bases, with 14 bases left between them. CDR3 DNA sequence: TGTGCCAGCAGCTCTATGGGAGCGAGGGAGACCCAGTACTTC. Its protein product is CASSSMGARETQYF. The full variable domain, with the rest looked up from reference TRBV7-8 and TRBJ2-5, is GAGVSQSPRYKVAKRGQDVALRCDPISGHVSLFWYQQALGQGPEFLTYFQNEAQLDKSGLPSDRFFAERPEGSVSTLKIQRTQQEDSAVYLCASSSMGARETQYFGPGTRLLVL.

This clone was observed once. The gene calls are TRBV7-9 and TRBJ1-2; 7 bases line up with TRBD1. Germline trimming cut 4 bases from V and 7 bases from J; bases unmatched to any gene: 6. CDR3 size: 13 residues. Germline V gene lookup returns CDR1 SEHNR and CDR2 FQNEAQ (reference sequence). As DNA, the CDR3 is TGTGCCAGCAGCTCGGGGACAGCGGGTGGCTACACCTTC. Protein product: CASSSGTAGGYTF. The whole variable domain, filled in from reference TRBV7-9 and TRBJ1-2, reads DTGVSQNPRHKITKRGQNVTFRCDPISEHNRLYWYRQTLGQGPEFLTYFQNEAQLEKSRLLSDRFSAERPKGSFSTLEIQRTEQGDSAMYLCASSSGTAGGYTFGSGTRLTVV.

To note about this clone: The same CDR3 arises from other DNA sequences in this sample as well. The rearrangement links TRBV6-5 to TRBJ2-1; 10 bases are a match to TRBD1. The CDR3 contains 15 residues. V lost 0 bases, J lost 5 bases, and 1 base stayed unmatched. Per germline, CDR1 MNHEY and CDR2 SVGAGI. The CDR3 DNA reads as TGTGCCAGCAGTTACTCGGGACAGGGGAACAATGAGCAGTTCTTC. Protein product: CASSYSGQGNNEQFF.

DNA for the CDR3: TGTGCCAGCAGTTGGGACATAACTAATGAAAAACTGTTTTTT. Its protein product is CASSWDITNEKLFF. This chain uses TRBV6-5 with TRBJ1-4; TRBD1 might be the D (6 bases). V was trimmed by 4 bases and J by 1 base, leaving 7 bases between them. Germline CDR1 reads MNHEY; CDR2 reads SVGAGI. This CDR3 is built from 14 residues.

This clone showed up just a few times. The rearrangement links TRBV7-9 to TRBJ2-7; the match to TRBD2 covers 14 bases. The CDR3 runs to 16 residues. V shed 5 bases and J 6 bases; nucleotides not matched to a gene: 9. The V gene's germline CDR1 is SEHNR and CDR2 FQNEAQ (reference sequence). The CDR3 loop reads CASSPYGTSGRGEQYF. The CDR3 DNA is TGTGCCAGCAGCCCCTACGGGACTAGCGGGAGAGGCGAGCAGTACTTC.

J is TRBJ2-3 and V is TRBV5-1; the D gene is possibly TRBD2 (6 bases). The CDR3 length is 15 residues. Trimming pared 3 bases from V and 0 bases from J, leaving 11 bases between. Germline V gene lookup returns CDR1 SGHRS and CDR2 YFSETQ. The CDR3 spells CASSYSGTSTDTQYF. CDR3 nucleotides: TGCGCCAGCAGCTATAGCGGAACTAGCACAGATACGCAGTATTTT. Complete variable domain (other parts from reference TRBV5-1 and TRBJ2-3): KAGVTQTPRYLIKTRGQQVTLSCSPISGHRSVSWYQQTPGQGLQFLFEYFSETQRNKGNFPGRFSGRQFSNSRSEMNVSTLELGDSALYLCASSYSGTSTDTQYFGPGTRLTVL.

The J gene is TRBJ2-1, the V gene TRBV18, with 9 bases fitting TRBD2. Unmatched junction bases numbered 15, after V lost 2 bases and J lost 10 bases. Germline values: CDR1 KGHSH, CDR2 LQKENI. The CDR3 spans 17 residues. The DNA of the CDR3 is TGTGCCAGCTCACCAAGGGCCAAATTAGCGGGAGTTGGAGAGCAGTTCTTC. This sequence encodes CASSPRAKLAGVGEQFF. The variable domain in full, completed from reference TRBV18 and TRBJ2-1, reads NAGVMQNPRHLVRRRGQEARLRCSPMKGHSHVYWYRQLPEEGLKFMVYLQKENIIDESGMPKERFSAEFPKEGPSILRIQQVVRGDSAAYFCASSPRAKLAGVGEQFFGPGTRLTVL.

The chain employs TRBV4-2 and TRBJ1-5, with no clear D. The CDR3 has 16 amino acids. Trimming removed 4 bases from V and 1 base from J, with 14 bases in between. Germline V CDR1 and CDR2: LGHNA, YNFKEQ. As DNA, the CDR3 is TGTGCCAGCAGCCCCTCGGCGGCCGGGAGCAATCAGCCCCAGCATTTT. Protein product: CASSPSAAGSNQPQHF.

The chain couples TRBV18 to TRBJ2-5; no clear D gene. The CDR3 length is 13 residues. Between the trimmed V and J ends, which lost 1 base and 5 bases, there was a span of 8 bases. Per germline, CDR1 KGHSH and CDR2 LQKENI. The CDR3 region is CASSPRVGETQYF. The DNA for the CDR3 is TGTGCCAGCTCACCACGGGTGGGCGAGACCCAGTACTTC.

The rearrangement uses TRBV14 and TRBJ2-7, with 10 bases matching TRBD2. This CDR3 has 14 residues. J was trimmed by 6 bases and V by 6 bases; bases with no gene match: 8. Germline CDR1 reads SGHDN; CDR2 reads FVKESK. This CDR3 is CASSWASGSSEQYF. As DNA, the CDR3 is TGTGCCAGCAGTTGGGCTAGCGGGAGTAGCGAGCAGTACTTC.

V usage is TRBV6-6 and J usage is TRBJ2-7, with TRBD2 identical over 10 bases. V shed 3 bases, J shed 4 bases, and the junction held 6 bases outside the gene matches. The CDR3 sequence is 15 residues long. Germline V gene lookup returns CDR1 MNHNY and CDR2 SVGAGI (reference sequence). The CDR3 protein is CASSYSPSGGYEQYF. CDR3 in DNA: TGTGCCAGCAGTTATTCCCCTAGCGGGGGTTACGAGCAGTACTTC.

As to this clone: A junction boundary mismatches the germline segment, possibly from a read error. The V and J genes are TRBV5-1 and TRBJ1-2; 8 bases map to TRBD1. Germline CDR1 SGHRS, CDR2 YFSETQ. The length of the CDR3 is 14 residues. The CDR3, as DNA: TGCGCCAGCAGCCCGGACAGGGCCGGCTCTGGCAACACCTTC. It is translated as CASSPDRAGSGNTF.

The chain is built from TRBV7-2 and TRBJ2-2; perhaps TRBD2 as D (5 bases). The CDR3 has 14 residues. The V end was cut by 3 bases, the J end by 5 bases, with 10 bases between. The germline V gene has CDR1 SGHTA and CDR2 FQGNSA. CDR3 amino acids: CASSFDGGTGELFF. Here the CDR3 DNA reads TGTGCCAGCAGCTTCGATGGAGGAACCGGGGAGCTGTTTTTT.